This TCR beta chain was captured in a study of patients and donors after allogeneic stem cell transplantation. This clonotype was detected ten times or more. One entry per CDR3 protein results from TCRdb running MiXCR on the RT-PCR reads. The sample lists about 87,000 distinct CDR3 sequences; roughly 5.1% were seen once. What was sequenced was blood, either unsorted or a sorted T cell fraction (not recorded which). The clonotype was recovered from a human donor who was either an allogeneic HSCT recipient or a stem cell or donor lymphocyte infusion donor (not recorded which). It is not recorded whose cells these are; they may come from a transplant donor.

As DNA, the CDR3 is TGTGCCAGCAGCCAACCGGGACAGGGGGCGGGAGATACGCAGTATTTT. It is translated as CASSQPGQGAGDTQYF. The V call is TRBV4-2, the J call TRBJ2-3, with 12 bases matching TRBD1. The CDR3 is 16 residues long. The V gene end was trimmed by 2 bases and the J gene end by 5 bases; junction bases not matched to a gene: 5. Germline CDR1 reads LGHNA; CDR2 reads YNFKEQ.